Described below is a single T cell receptor (beta chain) sequence and its context. Its antigen remains unknown. The data originate from a study of cytomegalovirus exposure and HLA in healthy donors. Findings of the study overall: In an earlier analysis, productive rearrangement rates for most beta V segments clustered near 90% or 30%. A few of the chains that were CMV-associated were confirmed in vitro to be specific for CMV antigens.

The CDR3 length is 14 residues. The germline V gene has CDR1 LNHDA and CDR2 SQIVND (reference sequence). Trimming removed 3 bases from V and 2 bases from J, with 8 bases in between. PCR was performed using 60 Vbeta and 13 Jbeta primers. In the authors' workflow: An analysis that came later counted around 80 million unique TCR beta chains, approximately 12 million shared. Sequencing used immunoSEQ multiplex PCR; TCRdb keeps in-frame clones, though not all of them. V, J and clone size were drawn from that table, and D and trimming were deduced from the DNA. The sample lists around 300,000 clones, around 90% occurring once.

This receptor was obtained from a woman aged 18-30 years in good health and CMV-seronegative. Material for sequencing was PBMCs. This sequence joins TRBV19 and TRBJ1-3; D is perhaps TRBD1 (5 bases). The CDR3 DNA follows: TGTGCCAGTAGTATTAGGGGAACTGGAAACACCATATATTTT. Translation: CASSIRGTGNTIYF.